Detailed here is one TCR beta chain. Its antigen is currently not known. It has no much larger one-base neighbor in the sample; base qualities were not kept. This specimen comes from a study of shared clonotypes between healthy human individuals (dated by TCRdb to 2020 to 2021). For the study in its entirety: The cohort comprised two women and a few men aged 18 to 49 years. To estimate repertoire size and how much clonotype sharing occurs between individuals, the study deeply sequenced the blood TCR repertoires of several healthy adults. To increase sequencing depth and limit assay-specific biases, different laboratories used diverse techniques to prepare libraries and sequence TCR repertoires. Each donor's leukapheresis produced roughly between roughly 0.9 and 9 billion PBMCs.

The donors were healthy, HIV-negative adults who had no recently reported acute infections or vaccinations. All donors were Caucasian adults living in Nashville, Tennessee, USA. For unsorted samples, some 100 million PBMCs were counted and genomic DNA was extracted with the QIAamp DNA Blood Mini kit. After blood collection by leukapheresis, PBMCs were isolated using Ficoll-Histopaque density gradient centrifugation and then cryopreserved in the vapor phase of liquid nitrogen. V loses 1 base, J loses 5 bases, and the germline ends lie 8 bases apart. CDR1 and CDR2 were assigned from the germline V gene (reference sequence) as LNHDA and SQIVND. The CDR3 measures 14 amino acids from cysteine to phenylalanine. The only DNA kept is the CDR3, 42 bases in frame from the first base. Using the deep immunoSEQ assay, TCR CDR3 regions were amplified from genomic DNA by multiplex PCR. Genomic DNA extracted from each cell subset was distributed evenly over all wells of several immunoSEQ 96-well plates, and each plate served as one replicate. Each replicate PCR for unsorted PBMC received 300 to 350 ng genomic DNA, equal to 30,000 or so T cell genomes. Unsorted PBMC genomic DNA was sequenced across ten immunoSEQ deep assay plates. The purified libraries were quantified using a Qubit 3.0 fluorometer, sized with a Bioanalyzer 2100, and then quantified again using the KAPA Library Quantification kit. Every immunoSEQ 96-well plate was sequenced on a separate single-read 150-cycle Illumina NextSeq 550 flow cell. As for how the authors treated the data: Because the immunoSEQ output included only junctional sequences and no quality scores, the filtering could not be the same as the filtering used for full-length reads. To assign V/J genes and CDR3, sequences were annotated using PyIR, a Python wrapper for IgBLAST v1.9, with IMGT germline references. Any read was removed if the V/J assignment was weak (E-value above 1e-6), the CDR3 was missing, or the read contained stop codons, out-of-frame junctions, or ambiguous translated residues. V3J clonotypes were defined as sequences sharing the same inferred V gene, J gene, and CDR3 amino acid sequence. Percentage overlap between repertoires was computed as shared unique clonotypes divided by the size of the smaller repertoire. Three approaches were used to assess repertoire richness: RTK rarefaction, the Chao1 estimator, and Recon v2.1 estimates of unobserved clonotypes. TCRdb provides this immuneACCESS table in a form limited to in-frame rearrangements. Some clones are lacking; in checked studies, under half of them reflect an unresolved V gene, and why the rest are absent is not known. V, J and clone size reflect that table, while D and trimming were determined from the DNA. Present in this sample are about 490,000 clones, less than 80% of which were seen just once. About an eighth of the sample goes to the ten largest clones.

The paper as a whole reports these results and caveats: Pairwise subsampling led to the expectation that sequencing depth would affect the degree of clonotype sharing among donors. Sampling was restricted to blood, and TCR repertoires in tissues likely differ from the TCR repertoires found in blood. The small number of donors limited the genetic and exposure-history diversity represented.

Material: PBMCs. Here the chain combines TRBV19 and TRBJ2-2, with no D gene named confidently. This TCR was recovered from a woman in her forties in good health. Some clones in this sample may be carry-over from other donors' samples. The sequenced DNA is TGTGCCAGTAGTATAGCGACTTGGACCGGGGAGCTGTTTTTT. Its amino acids are CASSIATWTGELFF.